The source of this TCR beta chain is a study of blood T cell repertoires in COVID-19. Study in general: Material from acute and convalescent COVID-19 was sourced from the United States, Italy and Spain. Sources were T cells, B-cell-depleted T cells, or PBMCs; the material itself was cDNA or gDNA.

The data were produced by immunoSEQ multiplex PCR, yet TCRdb's version contains in-frame clones alone and is incomplete. The repertoire includes 240,000 or so clones, roughly 82% of them detected once, and approximately 13% sits in the top ten. This clone has only a few counts. This sequence was found in a man older than 75 with acute or convalescent COVID-19. Input material: peripheral blood.

The CDR3: CASSHTGAGELFF. As DNA, the CDR3 is TGTGCCAGCAGCCATACGGGGGCCGGGGAGCTGTTTTTT. This chain connects TRBV14 to TRBJ2-2; D is possibly TRBD2 (6 bases). The V gene's germline CDR1 is SGHDN and CDR2 FVKESK. With 3 bases removed from V and 6 bases from J, the gap between germline ends came to 8 bases. This CDR3 is built from 13 residues.